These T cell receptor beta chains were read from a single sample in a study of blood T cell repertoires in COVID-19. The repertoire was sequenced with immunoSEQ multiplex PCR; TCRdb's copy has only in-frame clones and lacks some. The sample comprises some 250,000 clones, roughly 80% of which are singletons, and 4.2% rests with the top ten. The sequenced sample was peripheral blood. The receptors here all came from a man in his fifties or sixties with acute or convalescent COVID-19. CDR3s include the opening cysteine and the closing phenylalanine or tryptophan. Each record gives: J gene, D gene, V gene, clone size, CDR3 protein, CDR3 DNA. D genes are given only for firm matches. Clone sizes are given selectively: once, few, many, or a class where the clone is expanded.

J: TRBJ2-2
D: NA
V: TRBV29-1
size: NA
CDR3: CSVDQGHPPPPNTGELFF
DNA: TGCAGCGTTGATCAGGGGCACCCTCCCCCCCCGAACACCGGGGAGCTGTTTTTT

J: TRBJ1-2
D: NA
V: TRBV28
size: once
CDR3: CASSLGRGRSYGYTF
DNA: TGTGCCAGCAGTTTAGGGCGGGGGAGAAGCTATGGCTACACCTTC

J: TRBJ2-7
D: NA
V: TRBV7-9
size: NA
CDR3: CASSTQPGEQYF
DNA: TGTGCCAGCAGCACCCAGCCGGGGGAGCAGTACTTC

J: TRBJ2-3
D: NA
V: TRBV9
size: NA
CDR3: CASSGQTVSTDTQYF
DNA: TGTGCCAGCAGCGGCCAGACAGTCAGCACAGATACGCAGTATTTT

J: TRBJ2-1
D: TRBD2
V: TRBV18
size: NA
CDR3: CASSSLAGAHNEQFF
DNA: TGTGCCAGCTCCTCTCTAGCGGGGGCCCACAATGAGCAGTTCTTC

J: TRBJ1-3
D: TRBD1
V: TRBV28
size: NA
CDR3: CASSLPGTVSGNTIYF
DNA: TGTGCCAGCAGTTTACCCGGGACAGTCTCTGGAAACACCATATATTTT

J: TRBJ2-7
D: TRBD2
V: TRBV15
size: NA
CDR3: CATSEGSGQRGYEQYF
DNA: TGTGCCACCAGCGAGGGTTCCGGCCAGCGGGGGTACGAGCAGTACTTC

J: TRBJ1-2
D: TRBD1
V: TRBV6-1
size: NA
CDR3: CASSEASGTVYGYTF
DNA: TGTGCCAGCAGTGAAGCATCCGGGACAGTCTATGGCTACACCTTC

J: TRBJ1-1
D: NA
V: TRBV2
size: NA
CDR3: CASSDIPNTEAFF
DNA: TGTGCCAGCAGTGATATTCCGAACACTGAAGCTTTCTTT

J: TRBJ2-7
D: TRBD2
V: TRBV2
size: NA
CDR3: CASKKERGGEQYF
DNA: TGTGCCAGCAAGAAGGAGCGGGGAGGCGAGCAGTACTTC